Below are 29 T cell receptor beta chains sequenced from a single sample in a study of cytomegalovirus exposure and HLA in healthy donors. TCRdb's table, derived via immunoSEQ multiplex PCR, lists solely in-frame clones and lacks some. The sample holds 200,000 to 250,000 clones, 80% to 90% seen once. Source material: PBMCs. The receptor source for this set is a woman under 30 in good health and CMV-seronegative.

J is TRBJ1-3 and V is TRBV5-8, with D unclear. With 2 bases removed from V and 2 bases from J, the gap between germline ends came to 11 bases. The CDR3 totals 15 residues. Germline V gene data show CDR1 as SGHTS and CDR2 as YDEGEE. The chain's CDR3 is CASSFTRQTGNTIYF. The CDR3, as DNA: TGTGCCAGCAGCTTTACACGACAAACTGGAAACACCATATATTTT.

This chain links TRBV15 with TRBJ2-7; D perhaps matches TRBD2 (7 bases). The germline V and J ends were trimmed by 4 bases and 3 bases, with 19 bases remaining between them. This CDR3 has 16 residues. Germline V gives CDR1 LNHNV, CDR2 YYDKDF (reference sequence). CDR3 sequence reads: CATSKIREGGDYEQYF. In DNA form, the CDR3 reads TGTGCCACCAGCAAAATTAGGGAGGGGGGGGACTACGAGCAGTACTTC.

CDR3 coding DNA: TGTGCCTGGAGTTGGCAGGGCGATTCTGGAAACACCATATATTTT. Its protein product is CAWSWQGDSGNTIYF. The gene calls are TRBV30 and TRBJ1-3, with D maybe TRBD1 (5 bases). The CDR3 is 15 residues long. Trimming took 2 bases from V and 1 from J, leaving 12 bases between them. CDR1 GTSNPN and CDR2 SVGIG come from the germline V gene (reference sequence). The full variable domain, its missing parts supplied by reference TRBV30 and TRBJ1-3, is SQTIHQWPATLVQPVGSPLSLECTVEGTSNPNLYWYRQAAGRGLQLLFYSVGIGQISSEVPQNLSASRPQDRQFILSSKKLLLSDSGFYLCAWSWQGDSGNTIYFGEGSWLTVV.

This chain uses TRBV18 with TRBJ1-1; 8 bases are a match to TRBD1. J was trimmed by 0 bases and V by 0 bases; bases with no gene match: 6. Germline V gene lookup returns CDR1 KGHSH and CDR2 LQKENI. The CDR3 contains 17 residues. This CDR3 reads CASSPPGTGPLNTEAFF. The CDR3 DNA reads as TGTGCCAGCTCACCACCAGGGACAGGCCCCCTGAACACTGAAGCTTTCTTT.

CDR3 nucleotide sequence: TGTGCCAGCAGCCCAGCGGGGCAGGGTGGAAACACCATATATTTT. Its protein is CASSPAGQGGNTIYF. V usage is TRBV28 and J usage is TRBJ1-3; a weak D match, TRBD1 (5 bases). The CDR3 spans 15 residues. V lost 6 bases and J 3 bases, leaving 15 bases between the germline ends. CDR1 is MDHEN, CDR2 SYDVKM, per germline.

CDR3 coding DNA: TGTGCCAGCAGGGGGCGGGATTACAATGAGCAGTTCTTC. It encodes CASRGRDYNEQFF. The rearrangement joins TRBV27 to TRBJ2-1; possibly TRBD2 for D (6 bases). Between the trimmed V and J ends, which lost 6 bases and 4 bases, there was a span of 10 bases. CDR3 length: 13 residues. Germline values: CDR1 MNHEY, CDR2 SMNVEV (reference sequence).

Only one count was recorded for this clone. V gene TRBV2 combines with J gene TRBJ1-4; a weak D match, TRBD1 (6 bases). The CDR3 consists of 13 residues. Germline loops: CDR1 SNHLY, CDR2 FYNNEI. V dropped 7 bases and J dropped 8 bases, with 14 bases sitting between them. The CDR3 DNA reads as TGTGCCAGCACTCCCACCGGGACAGAAAAACTGTTTTTT. This translates into CASTPTGTEKLFF.

J is TRBJ2-1 and V is TRBV27; 8 bases line up with TRBD2. The CDR3 is 14 amino acids. CDR1 is MNHEY, CDR2 SMNVEV, per germline (reference sequence). V shed 5 bases, J shed 8 bases, and the junction held 8 bases outside the gene matches. The CDR3 DNA follows: TGTGCCAGCAGTACAGGGACTAGTGGGCATGAGCAGTTCTTC. Encoded protein: CASSTGTSGHEQFF.

The chain links TRBV10-3 to TRBJ2-7, with D possibly matching TRBD2 (5 bases). V was cut by 0 bases and J by 1 base, with 16 bases left in between. This CDR3 comprises 17 residues. Germline V gene data show CDR1 as ENHRY and CDR2 as SYGVKD. CDR3 residues: CAISESGLLERSYEQYF. DNA of the CDR3: TGTGCCATCAGTGAGTCGGGATTACTAGAGAGGTCCTACGAGCAGTACTTC.

The chain joins TRBV2 to TRBJ2-2, with D tentatively TRBD2 (6 bases). The ends were cut back, 3 bases at V and 7 bases at J, with 21 bases in the middle. Germline V gene lookup returns CDR1 SNHLY and CDR2 FYNNEI. This CDR3 has 17 residues. As DNA, the CDR3 is TGTGCCAGCAGTGATAATTTGGTCGGGCAGGGAGGCGGGGAGCTGTTTTTT. Protein product: CASSDNLVGQGGGELFF.

The CDR3 nucleotides read TGTGCCAGCAGCTTGGCAGAGGCGGCGACAGATGGCTACACCTTC. As protein: CASSLAEAATDGYTF. The chain joins TRBV7-9 to TRBJ1-2; D may be TRBD1 (5 bases). The V and J ends lost 3 bases and 6 bases respectively, with 17 bases between them. This CDR3 spans 15 amino acids. Germline values: CDR1 SEHNR, CDR2 FQNEAQ (reference sequence).

The gene calls are TRBV30 and TRBJ1-4; tentatively, D is TRBD1 (5 bases). Trimming shortened V by 4 bases and J by 0 bases, and 9 bases separated the two germline ends. The CDR3 spans 14 residues. Per the germline V gene, CDR1 is GTSNPN and CDR2 is SVGIG (reference sequence). This CDR3 reads CAWKGPATNEKLFF. CDR3 bases: TGTGCCTGGAAGGGGCCTGCAACTAATGAAAAACTGTTTTTT.

This clone was seen only a few times. The chain recombines TRBV27 with TRBJ2-7; 8 bases are a match to TRBD2. The trim removed 6 bases at V and 2 bases at J, leaving 9 bases unmatched. Germline V CDR1 and CDR2: MNHEY, SMNVEV (reference sequence). The CDR3 has 15 residues. CDR3 DNA: TGTGCCAGCAGCCCTACCCGGGGGGGCGCCTACGAGCAGTACTTC. Translated: CASSPTRGGAYEQYF.

This chain links TRBV5-7 with TRBJ1-5; 7 bases map to TRBD1. TRBV5-7 is classed as an ORF, of uncertain function. The CDR3 extends over 14 amino acids. The ends lost 2 bases at V and 7 bases at J; junction bases unmatched: 6. This CDR3 reads CASSFEQGSQPQHF. The CDR3 bases are TGTGCCAGCAGCTTCGAACAGGGGAGCCAGCCCCAGCATTTT.

The chain joins TRBV6-5 to TRBJ1-2, with TRBD1 matching over 10 bases. CDR3 length: 15 amino acids. Per germline, CDR1 MNHEY and CDR2 SVGAGI. With V trimmed by 6 bases and J by 2 bases, 6 bases remained unmatched. The CDR3 DNA reads as TGTGCCAGCAGCAGACGGACAGGGGGAAACTATGGCTACACCTTC. This translates into CASSRRTGGNYGYTF.

The chain recombines TRBV23-1 with TRBJ1-4, with 12 bases aligning to TRBD1. TRBV23-1 is flagged as an ORF with uncertain function. Germline trimming cut 7 bases from V and 6 bases from J; bases unmatched to any gene: 3. There are 14 residues in the CDR3. The CDR3, as DNA: TGCGCCAGCATTGGGACAGGGGGCCATGAAAAACTGTTTTTT. As protein: CASIGTGGHEKLFF.

This clone was recorded once. The chain couples TRBV12-5 to TRBJ2-1; D is uncertain. Germline V gene sequence: CDR1 LGHNT, CDR2 FRNRAP. Trimming shortened V by 1 base and J by 3 bases, and 10 bases separated the two germline ends. CDR3 length equals 15 residues. The CDR3 nucleotides read TGTGCTAGTGGTTTGGGACTGAGAGACTACAATGAGCAGTTCTTC. This sequence encodes CASGLGLRDYNEQFF.

This chain joins TRBV2 and TRBJ2-2; 13 nucleotides align to TRBD2. The V segment lost 5 bases and the J segment 7 bases; nucleotides outside the gene matches: 7. Per the germline V gene, CDR1 is SNHLY and CDR2 is FYNNEI. CDR3 length equals 16 residues. The CDR3 sequence: CASSPLAGGRGGELFF. Here the CDR3 DNA reads TGTGCCAGCAGTCCACTAGCGGGAGGGCGAGGCGGGGAGCTGTTTTTT.

The CDR3 coding sequence is TGTGCCAGCAGTTATAGGCTACAGAGCAATGAGCAGTTCTTC. Its protein product is CASSYRLQSNEQFF. The rearrangement uses TRBV28 and TRBJ2-1; D ambiguous. CDR1 and CDR2 from the germline V gene are MDHEN and SYDVKM. This CDR3 has 14 residues. Trimming shortened V by 4 bases and J by 6 bases, and 13 bases separated the two germline ends.

This clone has more than one count but fewer than ten. This chain uses TRBV10-1 with TRBJ1-5; D not certain. The CDR3 extends over 16 amino acids. V was clipped by 2 bases and J by 0 bases, with 11 bases between them. Germline assignment: CDR1 WNHNN and CDR2 SYGVQD (reference sequence). CDR3 in amino acids: CASSEERSISNQPQHF. DNA for the CDR3: TGCGCCAGCAGTGAGGAGCGCTCGATTAGCAATCAGCCCCAGCATTTT.

This clone turned up a few times. The chain has TRBV28 and TRBJ2-1, with TRBD1 as a possible D gene (5 bases). This CDR3 is built from 13 residues. Trimming removed 5 bases from V and 8 bases from J, with 13 bases in between. CDR1 and CDR2 (germline): MDHEN, SYDVKM. The CDR3 here is CASSPTLGDEQFF. CDR3 coding DNA: TGTGCCAGCAGTCCTACCCTAGGGGATGAGCAGTTCTTC. Looking up the rest from reference TRBV28 and TRBJ2-1 gives the full variable domain: DVKVTQSSRYLVKRTGEKVFLECVQDMDHENMFWYRQDPGLGLRLIYFSYDVKMKEKGDIPEGYSVSREKKERFSLILESASTNQTSMYLCASSPTLGDEQFFGPGTRLTVL.

The chain has TRBV4-1 and TRBJ2-7; 7 bases are shared with TRBD2. Trimming took 1 base from V and 3 from J; bases not matched to a gene: 9. CDR3 length equals 16 residues. The germline V gene encodes CDR1 MGHRA and CDR2 YSYEKL. DNA for the CDR3: TGCGCCAGCAGCCAAGGTCTAGCGGAGGCCCTCTACGAGCAGTACTTC. It is translated as CASSQGLAEALYEQYF.

CDR3 DNA sequence: TGTGCCAGCAGGTCAGGGTACGGAAACACCATATATTTT. This gives the protein CASRSGYGNTIYF. The chain recombines TRBV6-1 with TRBJ1-3; possibly TRBD1 for D (5 bases). CDR1 is MNHNS and CDR2 is SASEGT in the germline V gene. The length of the CDR3 is 13 residues. The V end was cut by 6 bases, the J end by 4 bases, with 10 bases between.

This clone was detected only once. The same CDR3 is also encoded by other DNA sequences in this sample. The chain is built from TRBV10-3 and TRBJ1-2; D remains unclear. Germline V gene lookup returns CDR1 ENHRY and CDR2 SYGVKD. The CDR3 totals 13 residues. The germline V and J ends were trimmed by 3 bases and 6 bases, with 11 bases remaining between them. The CDR3 region is CAISDRLSDGYTF. CDR3 nucleotide sequence: TGTGCCATCAGTGACCGTCTGTCGGATGGCTACACCTTC.

The rearrangement uses TRBV4-3 and TRBJ2-6; a possible D gene is TRBD1 (5 bases). V lost 3 bases and J 4 bases, leaving 13 bases between the germline ends. The CDR3 extends over 16 amino acids. The germline V gene has CDR1 LGHNA and CDR2 YSLEER. CDR3 nucleotide sequence: TGCGCCAGCAGCCAGGCATCAGGGTCAGGGGCCAACGTCCTGACTTTC. Translation: CASSQASGSGANVLTF.

This clone appeared once. The chain combines TRBV6-6 with TRBJ1-1; a possible D gene is TRBD1 (6 bases). Looked up from germline, CDR1 is MNHNY and CDR2 is SVGAGI (reference sequence). Trimming stripped 4 bases from V and 5 bases from J, with 11 bases between. This CDR3 region has 13 residues. The CDR3 sequence is CASSFTGLTEAFF. The CDR3 bases are TGTGCCAGCAGTTTTACAGGGTTGACTGAAGCTTTCTTT.

The chain joins TRBV5-1 to TRBJ1-4; 9 positions match TRBD1. Losses at the gene ends were 7 bases for V and 5 bases for J; bases not matched to a gene: 6. CDR1 and CDR2 (germline): SGHRS, YFSETQ. The CDR3 consists of 14 residues. This CDR3 reads CASGTGTGNEKLFF. Written as DNA, the CDR3 is TGCGCCAGCGGCACCGGGACAGGGAATGAAAAACTGTTTTTT.

CDR3 nucleotides: TGTGCCAGCAGCCAAGATGCGACTAGCGGGAGGGATTACACAGATACGCAGTATTTT. This gives the protein CASSQDATSGRDYTDTQYF. V usage is TRBV4-2 and J usage is TRBJ2-3, with 14 bases lining up with TRBD2. CDR3 length: 19 residues. The germline V gene encodes CDR1 LGHNA and CDR2 YNFKEQ. The V gene end was trimmed by 0 bases and the J gene end by 2 bases; junction bases not matched to a gene: 7.

The chain couples TRBV27 to TRBJ2-3; D is possibly TRBD1 (5 bases). Per germline, CDR1 MNHEY and CDR2 SMNVEV (reference sequence). Trimming removed 6 bases at V and 6 bases at J, with 13 bases between. The CDR3 is made up of 13 amino acids. The CDR3 region has the DNA TGTGCCAGCAGATCTCAGGGATCTGATACGCAGTATTTT. Translation gives CASRSQGSDTQYF.